These 5 T cell receptor beta chains originate from one sample sequenced in a study of cytomegalovirus exposure and HLA in healthy donors listed by TCRdb under 2017. Receptor libraries were prepared by the immunoSEQ multiplex PCR assay. This is the immuneACCESS table as TCRdb keeps it, with only in-frame sequences that have V and J called. A part of the clones is gone; compared with another copy, unresolved V genes explain less than half, and the rest is unexplained. This sample holds around 400,000 clones; 70% to 90% were observed only once. Of the sample, 0.65% to 0.95% is held by the ten largest clones. Specimen: PBMCs. Source of these receptors: a woman aged 18-35 years in good health and CMV-seronegative.

The chain has TRBV7-6 and TRBJ1-3; D gene unclear. Trimming removed 6 bases at V and 2 bases at J, with 17 bases between. CDR1 is SGHVS, CDR2 FNYEAQ, per germline. The CDR3 totals 16 residues. The CDR3 DNA is TGTGCCAGCAGAAATCCCTACTCGGGAGCTGGAAACACCATATATTTT. Its translation is CASRNPYSGAGNTIYF.

V usage is TRBV14 and J usage is TRBJ1-2; 7 bases align to TRBD1. This CDR3 is built from 16 residues. J was trimmed by 2 bases and V by 3 bases; bases with no gene match: 9. Germline CDR1 is SGHDN and CDR2 is FVKESK. In DNA form, the CDR3 reads TGTGCCAGCAGCCATCTCTCCGGGACAGCGAACTATGGCTACACCTTC. It translates to CASSHLSGTANYGYTF. Full variable domain (missing parts from reference TRBV14 and TRBJ1-2): EAGVTQFPSHSVIEKGQTVTLRCDPISGHDNLYWYRRVMGKEIKFLLHFVKESKQDESGMPNNRFLAERTGGTYSTLKVQPAELEDSGVYFCASSHLSGTANYGYTFGSGTRLTVV.

The J gene is TRBJ1-2, the V gene TRBV6-5; TRBD1 matches 7 bases. CDR3 length: 15 amino acids. The germline V gene has CDR1 MNHEY and CDR2 SVGAGI. V lost 6 bases, J lost 7 bases, and 14 bases stayed unmatched. CDR3 amino acids: CASRPGQSVRRGYTF. The CDR3 DNA sequence: TGTGCCAGCAGACCGGGACAGAGCGTTAGACGTGGCTACACCTTC.

The chain links TRBV6-1 to TRBJ1-5, with D maybe TRBD1 (6 bases). V lost 1 base, J lost 5 bases, and 9 bases lay in between. The CDR3 has 14 amino acids. Germline V gene sequence: CDR1 MNHNS, CDR2 SASEGT. The CDR3 DNA follows: TGTGCCAGCAGTGAAGGCGGGGGCCATCAGCCCCAGCATTTT. Translating gives CASSEGGGHQPQHF.

J is TRBJ2-2 and V is TRBV5-1; 9 nucleotides match TRBD1. V dropped 5 bases and J dropped 7; count of bases not matched to a gene: 9. This CDR3 comprises 15 residues. The V gene's germline CDR1 is SGHRS and CDR2 YFSETQ. The CDR3: CASSRDRALHGELFF. The CDR3 coding sequence is TGCGCCAGCAGTAGGGACAGGGCCCTACACGGGGAGCTGTTTTTT.